Presented here are 23 T cell receptor beta chains from one specimen sequenced in a study of identical twins (TCRdb year 2016). The library came from 5' RACE. Sequenced using an Illumina HiSeq 2000. Using fastp trimming at Q25 and MiXCR clonotype assembly, TCRdb reanalyzed the public sequencing data and kept in-frame beta chains. Rows with a matching CDR3 protein are joined into one entry that keeps the most common DNA and genes. Here the sample has around 220,000 distinct CDR3 sequences; roughly 10% occur a single time. Of the sample, about a tenth is held by the ten largest clones. The source material was memory T cells sorted from blood. This specimen's cell subset or site label, per the study, means: CD45RO+ enriched T cells. These receptors were obtained from a man in his forties or fifties in good health.

This clonotype was observed a handful of times. The rearrangement uses TRBV4-2 and TRBJ1-4, with D possibly matching TRBD1 (5 bases). The CDR3 sequence is 15 residues long. V was trimmed by 0 bases and J by 7 bases, leaving 12 bases between them. The germline V gene encodes CDR1 LGHNA and CDR2 YNFKEQ. The CDR3 nucleotides are TGTGCCAGCAGCCAAGATTCGGCCAGGGCTGAAAAACTGTTTTTT. The encoded protein is CASSQDSARAEKLFF.

This chain links TRBV7-2 with TRBJ1-2; D gene ambiguous. CDR1 is SGHTA, CDR2 FQGNSA, per germline. The V end lost 1 base, the J end lost 2 bases, and 8 bases lay between the germline ends. This CDR3 spans 14 amino acids. The CDR3 protein is CASSLGARNYGYTF. CDR3 sequence (DNA): TGTGCCAGCAGCTTAGGGGCCAGAAACTATGGCTACACCTTC.

Concerning this clonotype: An end of the junction does not agree with germline; a read error may underlie this. The CDR3 DNA is TGCGCCAGCAGCTTGGGGGACAGGTTTACCGGGGAGGTGTTTTTT. Translation gives CASSLGDRFTGEVFF. The chain has TRBV5-1 and TRBJ2-2, with 8 bases matching TRBD1. Germline CDR1 reads SGHRS; CDR2 reads YFSETQ. The CDR3 consists of 15 residues.

A single count supports this clonotype. The rearrangement links TRBV6-9 to TRBJ2-1; 13 bases agree with TRBD2. The CDR3 runs to 18 residues. Trimming took 5 bases from V and 5 from J; bases not matched to a gene: 12. From germline, CDR1 is MNHGY and CDR2 SVAAGI. CDR3 in amino acids: CASSPYLPGTSGDNEQFF. The CDR3 DNA sequence: TGTGCCAGCAGTCCCTATCTGCCGGGGACTAGCGGGGACAATGAGCAGTTCTTC.

This clonotype appeared many times. The chain is built from TRBV5-1 and TRBJ2-3, with D possibly matching TRBD2 (5 bases). V dropped 0 bases and J dropped 0 bases, with 14 bases sitting between them. This CDR3 spans 17 amino acids. The germline CDR1 and CDR2 sequences are SGHRS and YFSETQ. DNA for the CDR3: TGCGCCAGCAGCTTGGGGGTTGGGAGCGGTAGCACAGATACGCAGTATTTT. Encoded protein: CASSLGVGSGSTDTQYF.

This clonotype was observed at least ten times. This chain links TRBV5-1 with TRBJ1-2; perhaps TRBD1 as D (6 bases). The CDR3 sequence is 13 residues long. Germline V gene data show CDR1 as SGHRS and CDR2 as YFSETQ. Deletions cut 4 bases from V and 7 bases from J, with 14 bases between. The CDR3 DNA follows: TGCGCCAGCAGCGAACAGGGTTTGACTGGCTACACCTTC. Translating gives CASSEQGLTGYTF. The full variable domain, completed using reference TRBV5-1 and TRBJ1-2, is KAGVTQTPRYLIKTRGQQVTLSCSPISGHRSVSWYQQTPGQGLQFLFEYFSETQRNKGNFPGRFSGRQFSNSRSEMNVSTLELGDSALYLCASSEQGLTGYTFGSGTRLTVV.

This clonotype showed up many times. The CDR3 sequence: CASSQDSNQPQHF. CDR3 bases: TGTGCCAGCAGCCAAGACAGCAATCAGCCCCAGCATTTT. V and J are TRBV14 and TRBJ1-5; D remains unclear. V dropped 0 bases and J dropped 1 base, with 1 base sitting between them. CDR3 size: 13 residues. CDR1 SGHDN and CDR2 FVKESK come from the germline V gene.

The chain is built from TRBV10-3 and TRBJ2-1; 9 bases agree with TRBD2. Per the germline V gene, CDR1 is ENHRY and CDR2 is SYGVKD. Germline trimming cut 10 bases from V and 6 bases from J; bases unmatched to any gene: 7. The CDR3 covers 13 residues. CDR3 nucleotide sequence: TGTGCCAGCTCATCTAGCGGGACCAATGAGCAGTTCTTC. Protein: CASSSSGTNEQFF.

In its sample, this clonotype was seen many times. The rearrangement joins TRBV6-5 to TRBJ1-1; D remains ambiguous. The CDR3 is 13 residues long. Trimming took 3 bases from V and 1 from J, leaving 6 bases between them. The germline V gene has CDR1 MNHEY and CDR2 SVGAGI. CDR3 sequence reads: CASSYAGNTEAFF. DNA of the CDR3: TGTGCCAGCAGTTATGCAGGGAACACTGAAGCTTTCTTT.

This chain joins TRBV7-2 and TRBJ2-5, with D hard to call. In germline, CDR1 is SGHTA, CDR2 FQGNSA. Trimming stripped 3 bases from V and 7 bases from J, with 9 bases between. The CDR3 is 12 residues long. The CDR3 sequence is CASSFYERTQYF. The CDR3 nucleotides are TGTGCCAGCAGCTTCTATGAACGGACCCAGTACTTC. The entire variable domain, with the rest obtained from reference TRBV7-2 and TRBJ2-5, is as follows: GAGVSQSPSNKVTEKGKDVELRCDPISGHTALYWYRQSLGQGLEFLIYFQGNSAPDKSGLPSDRFSAERTGGSVSTLTIQRTQQEDSAVYLCASSFYERTQYFGPGTRLLVL.

The CDR3 sequence: CASSSHEGLGDTQYF. CDR3 DNA sequence: TGTGCCAGCAGCTCACACGAAGGGTTGGGTGATACGCAGTATTTT. The chain links TRBV11-3 to TRBJ2-3; D uncertain. Per germline, CDR1 SGHNT and CDR2 YENEEA. CDR3 length equals 15 residues. Trimming removed 4 bases at V and 6 bases at J, with 17 bases between.

This clonotype was detected many times. The rearrangement joins TRBV10-3 to TRBJ1-2, with 7 bases fitting TRBD1. J lost 4 bases, V lost 3 bases, and 14 bases had no gene match. CDR3 length: 17 residues. Germline assignment: CDR1 ENHRY and CDR2 SYGVKD. The CDR3 DNA is TGTGCCATCAGTGAAACCGGGACAGCTAGAAATGGCTATGGCTACACCTTC. Translation: CAISETGTARNGYGYTF.

This clonotype was recorded at least ten times. This chain joins TRBV19 and TRBJ2-7; 9 bases map to TRBD2. CDR3 size: 17 residues. Unmatched junction bases numbered 14, after V lost 4 bases and J lost 4 bases. Germline lookup yields CDR1 LNHDA and CDR2 SQIVND (reference sequence). The CDR3 protein is CASSTSWLAGPTYEQYF. The DNA for the CDR3 is TGTGCCAGTAGTACTTCGTGGCTAGCGGGACCTACTTACGAGCAGTACTTC.

Regarding this clonotype: The junction does not match germline at one end; this may be a read error. This chain joins TRBV7-2 and TRBJ2-7; maybe TRBD2 (5 bases). The germline gives CDR1 SGHTA, CDR2 FQGNSA. The CDR3 totals 14 residues. This CDR3 reads CASRLIEGPYEQYF. The CDR3 bases are TGTGCCAGCCGCTTAATCGAGGGCCCCTACGAGCAGTACTTC.

This clonotype was recorded many times. The rearrangement joins TRBV15 to TRBJ2-7; 11 bases line up with TRBD1. V lost 3 bases and J lost 3; bases outside the gene matches: 7. Per the germline V gene, CDR1 is LNHNV and CDR2 is YYDKDF (reference sequence). There are 16 residues in the CDR3. The CDR3: CATSRGVGTGGYEQYF. The CDR3 region has the DNA TGTGCCACCAGCAGGGGCGTCGGGACAGGGGGCTACGAGCAGTACTTC.

In this sample, this clonotype turned up many times. The gene calls are TRBV5-5 and TRBJ1-6; D is unclear. The CDR3 spans 15 residues. V lost 6 bases and J lost 2, with 12 bases in between. Germline CDR1 is SGHKS and CDR2 is YYEKEE (reference sequence). CDR3 bases: TGTGCCAGCAAGACCGACTCCCCCTATAATTCACCCCTCCACTTT. Protein product: CASKTDSPYNSPLHF.

This clonotype showed up many times. This rearrangement joins TRBV7-9 to TRBJ1-6, with a weak D call TRBD1 (5 bases). There are 16 residues in the CDR3. CDR1 and CDR2 from the germline V gene are SEHNR and FQNEAQ (reference sequence). V was trimmed by 4 bases and J by 10 bases, leaving 20 bases between them. The CDR3 bases are TGTGCCAGCAGCTCCCGGCGGGCAGGGCAGAAATCACCCCTCCACTTT. Its protein is CASSSRRAGQKSPLHF.

This clonotype appeared a few times. The gene calls are TRBV18 and TRBJ1-2; D is ambiguous. Trimming pared 3 bases from V and 6 bases from J, leaving 8 bases between. This CDR3 has 12 residues. The germline V gene encodes CDR1 KGHSH and CDR2 LQKENI. The CDR3 sequence: CASSPEGNGYTF. CDR3 sequence (DNA): TGTGCCAGCTCACCCGAAGGGAATGGCTACACCTTC. The full variable domain, in which reference TRBV18 and TRBJ1-2 provide the parts outside the CDR3, is NAGVMQNPRHLVRRRGQEARLRCSPMKGHSHVYWYRQLPEEGLKFMVYLQKENIIDESGMPKERFSAEFPKEGPSILRIQQVVRGDSAAYFCASSPEGNGYTFGSGTRLTVV.

This clonotype has just a few counts. The CDR3 sequence: CASSLDRDRDYEQYF. The CDR3 DNA follows: TGTGCCAGCAGCTTAGACCGGGACAGGGACTACGAGCAGTACTTC. The chain is built from TRBV11-2 and TRBJ2-7; TRBD1 agrees at 9 bases. Trimming at V came to 0 bases and at J to 3 bases, leaving 3 bases not matched to a gene. Germline CDR1 is SGHAT and CDR2 is FQNNGV. This CDR3 comprises 15 residues.

This chain links TRBV11-2 with TRBJ2-4; the match to TRBD2 covers 12 bases. This CDR3 has 19 amino acids. J gave up 3 bases and V 4 bases, and 13 bases lay outside the gene matches. Germline V lookup: CDR1 SGHAT, CDR2 FQNNGV. The CDR3 region is CASSSRRLAGVGVKNIQYF. CDR3 in DNA: TGTGCCAGCAGCTCTAGGAGACTAGCGGGAGTCGGGGTCAAAAACATTCAGTACTTC.

This clonotype was counted many times. This chain links TRBV5-1 with TRBJ1-1; 7 positions match TRBD1. The CDR3 consists of 13 residues. Germline values: CDR1 SGHRS, CDR2 YFSETQ. V lost 4 bases and J lost 8; bases outside the gene matches: 8. CDR3 in amino acids: CASSTYPGQEAFF. DNA for the CDR3: TGCGCCAGCAGCACCTACCCGGGACAGGAAGCTTTCTTT.

This clonotype was found a few times. The chain has TRBV5-1 and TRBJ2-5; D remains ambiguous. The CDR3 runs 15 residues. Germline assignment: CDR1 SGHRS and CDR2 YFSETQ. V was cut by 0 bases and J by 1 base, with 10 bases left in between. The CDR3 bases are TGCGCCAGCAGCTTGGGGCAGGCCTTCCAAGAGACCCAGTACTTC. Translation gives CASSLGQAFQETQYF. The full variable domain, its missing parts supplied by reference TRBV5-1 and TRBJ2-5, is KAGVTQTPRYLIKTRGQQVTLSCSPISGHRSVSWYQQTPGQGLQFLFEYFSETQRNKGNFPGRFSGRQFSNSRSEMNVSTLELGDSALYLCASSLGQAFQETQYFGPGTRLLVL.

In its sample, this clonotype was seen many times. The chain links TRBV7-2 to TRBJ2-3; D not certain. The CDR3 loop spans 13 amino acids. Germline values: CDR1 SGHTA, CDR2 FQGNSA. The V and J ends lost 5 bases and 3 bases respectively, with 9 bases between them. CDR3 nucleotide sequence: TGTGCCAGCAGCCGCATCCGGACAGATACGCAGTATTTT. Translated, it gives CASSRIRTDTQYF.